This T cell receptor beta chain was sequenced during a study of blood T cells in healthy people across ages. CDR1 is SQVTM and CDR2 is ANQGSEA in the germline V gene. This CDR3 is built from 10 residues. With 7 bases removed from V and 5 bases from J, the gap between germline ends came to 5 bases. Sample-barcoded 5' priming and a J-beta primer mix drove a second PCR of about 6 to 11 cycles. TCRdb passed the 5' RACE reads through MiXCR, listing each CDR3 protein once. The table records roughly 1.4 million distinct CDR3 sequences, approximately 59% of them present only once. The clonotype comes from a man aged 18 to 30 in good health. This chain links TRBV29-1 with TRBJ2-2; D unresolved. Sample: blood. CDR3 DNA: TGCAGCGCCGTAACCGGGGAGCTGTTTTTT. Its translation: CSAVTGELFF.